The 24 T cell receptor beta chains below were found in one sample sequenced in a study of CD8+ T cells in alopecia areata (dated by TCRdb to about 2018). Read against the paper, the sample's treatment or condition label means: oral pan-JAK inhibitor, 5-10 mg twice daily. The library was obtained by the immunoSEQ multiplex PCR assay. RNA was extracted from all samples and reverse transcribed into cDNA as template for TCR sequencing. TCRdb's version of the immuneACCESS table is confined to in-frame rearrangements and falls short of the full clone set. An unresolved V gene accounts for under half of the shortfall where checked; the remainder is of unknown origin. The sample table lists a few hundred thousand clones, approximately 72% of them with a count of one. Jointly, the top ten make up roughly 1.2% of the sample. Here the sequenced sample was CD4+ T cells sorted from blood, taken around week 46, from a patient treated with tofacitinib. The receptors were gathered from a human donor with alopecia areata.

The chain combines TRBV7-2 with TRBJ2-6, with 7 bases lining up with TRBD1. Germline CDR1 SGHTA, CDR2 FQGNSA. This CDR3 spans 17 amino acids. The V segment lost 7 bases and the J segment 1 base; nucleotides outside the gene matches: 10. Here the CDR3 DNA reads TGTGCCAGCAACCCCGGGACAGTTCTATCTGGGGCCAACGTCCTGACTTTC. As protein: CASNPGTVLSGANVLTF. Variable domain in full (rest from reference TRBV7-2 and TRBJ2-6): GAGVSQSPSNKVTEKGKDVELRCDPISGHTALYWYRQSLGQGLEFLIYFQGNSAPDKSGLPSDRFSAERTGGSVSTLTIQRTQQEDSAVYLCASNPGTVLSGANVLTFGAGSRLTVL.

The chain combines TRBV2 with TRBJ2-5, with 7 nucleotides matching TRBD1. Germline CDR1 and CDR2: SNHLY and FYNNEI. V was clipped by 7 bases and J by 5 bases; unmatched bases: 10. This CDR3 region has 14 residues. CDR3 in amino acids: CASTTGVPGETQYF. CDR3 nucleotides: TGTGCCAGCACTACAGGGGTGCCTGGGGAGACCCAGTACTTC.

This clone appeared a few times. The CDR3 DNA reads TGTGCCAGCAGTGACGCCGGACCGAACACCGGGGAGCTGTTTTTT. This translates into CASSDAGPNTGELFF. This chain connects TRBV2 to TRBJ2-2; unclear D gene. Germline lookup yields CDR1 SNHLY and CDR2 FYNNEI. The CDR3 extends over 15 amino acids. V was cut by 3 bases and J by 0 bases, with 8 bases left in between.

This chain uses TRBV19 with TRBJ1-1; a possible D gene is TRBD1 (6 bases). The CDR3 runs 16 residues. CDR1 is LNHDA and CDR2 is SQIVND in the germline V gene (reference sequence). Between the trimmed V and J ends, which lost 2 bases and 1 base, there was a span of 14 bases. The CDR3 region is CASSIPWGGQNTEAFF. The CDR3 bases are TGTGCCAGTAGTATACCGTGGGGGGGACAGAACACTGAAGCTTTCTTT.

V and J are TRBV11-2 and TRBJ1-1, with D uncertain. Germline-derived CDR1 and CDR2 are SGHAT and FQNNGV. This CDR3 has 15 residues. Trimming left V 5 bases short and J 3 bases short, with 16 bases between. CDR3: CASSLTGSLDTEAFF. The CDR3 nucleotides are TGTGCCAGCAGCCTAACGGGGAGCTTAGACACTGAAGCTTTCTTT.

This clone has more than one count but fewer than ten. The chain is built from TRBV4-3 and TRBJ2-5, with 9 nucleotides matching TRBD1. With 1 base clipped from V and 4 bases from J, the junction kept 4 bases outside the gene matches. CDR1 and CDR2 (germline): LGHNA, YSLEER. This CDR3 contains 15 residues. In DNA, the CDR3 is TGCGCCAGCAGCCAAGGGGACAGGGAAATAGAGACCCAGTACTTC. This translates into CASSQGDREIETQYF.

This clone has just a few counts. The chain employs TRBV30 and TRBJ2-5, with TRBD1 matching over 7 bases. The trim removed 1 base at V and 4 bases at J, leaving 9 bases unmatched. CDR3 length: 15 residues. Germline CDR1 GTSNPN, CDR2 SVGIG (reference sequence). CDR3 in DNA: TGTGCCTGGAGTGCCCAGGGACAGCAGGGAGAGACCCAGTACTTC. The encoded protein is CAWSAQGQQGETQYF.

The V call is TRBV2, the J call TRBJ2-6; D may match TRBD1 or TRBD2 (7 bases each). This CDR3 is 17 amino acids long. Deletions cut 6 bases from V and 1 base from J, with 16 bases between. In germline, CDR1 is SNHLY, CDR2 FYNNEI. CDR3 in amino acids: CASRGGDSASGANVLTF. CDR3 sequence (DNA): TGTGCCAGCAGGGGAGGGGACAGCGCTTCTGGGGCCAACGTCCTGACTTTC.

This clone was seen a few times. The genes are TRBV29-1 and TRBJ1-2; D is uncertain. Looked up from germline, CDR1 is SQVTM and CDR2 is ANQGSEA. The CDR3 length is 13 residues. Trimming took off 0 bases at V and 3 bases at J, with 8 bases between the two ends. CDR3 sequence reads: CSVEERRDYGYTF. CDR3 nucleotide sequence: TGCAGCGTTGAAGAACGTCGGGACTATGGCTACACCTTC. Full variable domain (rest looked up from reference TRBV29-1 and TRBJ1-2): SAVISQKPSRDICQRGTSLTIQCQVDSQVTMMFWYRQQPGQSLTLIATANQGSEATYESGFVIDKFPISRPNLTFSTLTVSNMSPEDSSIYLCSVEERRDYGYTFGSGTRLTVV.

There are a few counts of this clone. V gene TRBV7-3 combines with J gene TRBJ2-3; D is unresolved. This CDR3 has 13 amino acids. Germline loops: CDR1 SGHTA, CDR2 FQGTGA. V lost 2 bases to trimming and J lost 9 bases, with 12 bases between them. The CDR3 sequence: CASSLGSLGTQYF. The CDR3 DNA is TGTGCCAGCAGCTTAGGAAGTCTCGGCACGCAGTATTTT.

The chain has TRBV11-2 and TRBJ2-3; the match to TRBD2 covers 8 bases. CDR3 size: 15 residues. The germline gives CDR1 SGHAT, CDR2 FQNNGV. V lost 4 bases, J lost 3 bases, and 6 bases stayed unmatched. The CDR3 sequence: CASSSSGGPTDTQYF. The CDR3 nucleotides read TGTGCCAGCAGCTCCTCGGGGGGGCCGACAGATACGCAGTATTTT.

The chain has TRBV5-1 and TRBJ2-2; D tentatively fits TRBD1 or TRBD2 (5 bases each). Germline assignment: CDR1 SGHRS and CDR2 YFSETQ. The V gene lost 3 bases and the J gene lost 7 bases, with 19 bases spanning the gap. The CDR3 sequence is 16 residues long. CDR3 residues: CASSYVLGTHDGELFF. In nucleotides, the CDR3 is TGCGCCAGCAGCTACGTCTTGGGGACCCATGACGGGGAGCTGTTTTTT.

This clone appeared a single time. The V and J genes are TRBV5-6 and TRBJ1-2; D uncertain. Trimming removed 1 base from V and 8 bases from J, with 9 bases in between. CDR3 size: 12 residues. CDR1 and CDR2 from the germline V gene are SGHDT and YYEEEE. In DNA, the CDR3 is TGTGCCAGCAGCTTGATGTTGGGAGGCTACACCTTC. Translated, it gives CASSLMLGGYTF.

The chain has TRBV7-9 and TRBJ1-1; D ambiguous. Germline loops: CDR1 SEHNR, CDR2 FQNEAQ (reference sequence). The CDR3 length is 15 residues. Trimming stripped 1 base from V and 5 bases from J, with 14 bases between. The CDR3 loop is CASSLEVSGVTEAFF. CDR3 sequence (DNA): TGTGCCAGCAGCTTAGAGGTATCGGGCGTAACTGAAGCTTTCTTT.

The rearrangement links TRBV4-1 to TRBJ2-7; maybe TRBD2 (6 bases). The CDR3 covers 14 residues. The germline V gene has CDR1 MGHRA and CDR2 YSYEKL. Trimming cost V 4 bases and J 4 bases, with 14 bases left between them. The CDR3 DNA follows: TGCGCCAGCAGCCCCGGAGGGACCGGGTACGAGCAGTACTTC. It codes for CASSPGGTGYEQYF.

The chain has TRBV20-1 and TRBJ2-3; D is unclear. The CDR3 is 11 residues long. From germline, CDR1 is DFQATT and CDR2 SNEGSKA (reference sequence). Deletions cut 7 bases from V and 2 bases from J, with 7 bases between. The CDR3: CSVLNTDTQYF. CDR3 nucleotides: TGCAGTGTTTTAAACACAGATACGCAGTATTTT.

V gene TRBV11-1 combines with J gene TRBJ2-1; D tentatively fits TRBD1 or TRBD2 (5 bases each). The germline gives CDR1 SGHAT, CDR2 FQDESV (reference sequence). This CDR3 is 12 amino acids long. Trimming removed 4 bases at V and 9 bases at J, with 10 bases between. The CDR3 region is CASSSGGGEQFF. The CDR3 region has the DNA TGTGCCAGCAGCTCTGGGGGTGGTGAGCAGTTCTTC.

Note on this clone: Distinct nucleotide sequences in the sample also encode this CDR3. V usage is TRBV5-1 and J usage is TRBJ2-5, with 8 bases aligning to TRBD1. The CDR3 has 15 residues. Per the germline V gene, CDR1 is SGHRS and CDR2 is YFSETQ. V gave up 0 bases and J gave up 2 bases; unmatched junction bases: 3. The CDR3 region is CASSLGTGGQETQYF. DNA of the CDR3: TGCGCCAGCAGCTTGGGAACAGGGGGGCAAGAGACCCAGTACTTC.

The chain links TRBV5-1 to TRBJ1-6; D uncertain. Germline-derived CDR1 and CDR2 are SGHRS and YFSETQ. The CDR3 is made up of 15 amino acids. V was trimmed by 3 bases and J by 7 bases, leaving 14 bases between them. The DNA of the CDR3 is TGCGCCAGCAGCTCCCAAGGAATCCCAAATTCACCCCTCCACTTT. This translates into CASSSQGIPNSPLHF.

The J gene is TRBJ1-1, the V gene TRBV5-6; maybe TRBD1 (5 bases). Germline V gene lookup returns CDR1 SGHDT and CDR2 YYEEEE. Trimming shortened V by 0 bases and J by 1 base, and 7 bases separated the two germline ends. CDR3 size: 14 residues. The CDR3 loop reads CASSLEGRNTEAFF. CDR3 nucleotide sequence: TGTGCCAGCAGCTTGGAGGGGAGGAACACTGAAGCTTTCTTT.

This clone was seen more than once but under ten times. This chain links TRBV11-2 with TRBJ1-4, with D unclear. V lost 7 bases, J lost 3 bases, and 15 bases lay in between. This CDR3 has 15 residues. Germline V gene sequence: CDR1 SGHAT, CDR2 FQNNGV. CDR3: CASTTTGSSNEKLFF. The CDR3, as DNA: TGTGCCAGCACCACCACGGGCAGCTCTAATGAAAAACTGTTTTTT.

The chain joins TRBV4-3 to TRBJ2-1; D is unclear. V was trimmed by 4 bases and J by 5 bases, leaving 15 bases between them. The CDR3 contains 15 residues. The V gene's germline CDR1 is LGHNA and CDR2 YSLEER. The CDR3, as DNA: TGCGCCAGCAGCCGGTCGGTCTGGGTGAACAATGAGCAGTTCTTC. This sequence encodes CASSRSVWVNNEQFF.

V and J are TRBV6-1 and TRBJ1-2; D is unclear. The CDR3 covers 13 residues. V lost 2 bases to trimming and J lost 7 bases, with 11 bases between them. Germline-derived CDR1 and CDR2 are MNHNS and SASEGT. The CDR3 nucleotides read TGTGCCAGCAGTGAAAGTGGGTCCGGTGGCTACACCTTC. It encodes CASSESGSGGYTF.

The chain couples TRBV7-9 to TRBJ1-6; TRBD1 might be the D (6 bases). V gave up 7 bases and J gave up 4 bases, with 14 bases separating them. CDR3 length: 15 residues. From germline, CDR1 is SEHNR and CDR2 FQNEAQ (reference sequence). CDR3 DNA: TGTGCCAGCACGGTAAACAGGGATTATAATTCACCCCTCCACTTT. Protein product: CASTVNRDYNSPLHF.